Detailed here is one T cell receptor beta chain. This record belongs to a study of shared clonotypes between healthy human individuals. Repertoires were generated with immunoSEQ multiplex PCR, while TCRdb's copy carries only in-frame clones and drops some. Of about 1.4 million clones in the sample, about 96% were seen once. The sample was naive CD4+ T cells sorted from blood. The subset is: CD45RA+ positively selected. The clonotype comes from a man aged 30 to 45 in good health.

The DNA of the CDR3 is TGTGCCAGCAGCTACCGGGACAGGGGAGAGACCCAGTACTTC. Residues: CASSYRDRGETQYF. This sequence joins TRBV7-2 and TRBJ2-5; TRBD1 matches 10 bases. The CDR3 has 14 amino acids. Germline values: CDR1 SGHTA, CDR2 FQGNSA. The V and J ends lost 4 bases and 4 bases, in that order; junction bases with no gene match: 3.